A selection of T cell receptor beta chains follows, all from one sample in a study of blood T cell repertoires in COVID-19. Generated by immunoSEQ multiplex PCR, the TCRdb table keeps only in-frame clones and is missing some. The sample includes about 19,000 clones, 87% seen only once; the top ten take about 7.7%. Sequenced sample: peripheral blood. These receptors all stem from a human donor in a cohort sampled during active COVID-19. The donor label of this sample is uncertain. Each CDR3 is given with its conserved first and last residue. Each record gives: V gene, clone size, D gene, CDR3 length, J gene, CDR3 protein, CDR3 DNA. The D gene is left open where the match is weak. The size of a clone is reported for some rows only, either as once, few or many, or as a class for expanded clones.

TRBV3-1/TRBV3-2,-,TRBD2,16,TRBJ2-3,CASSQDILAATDTQYF,TGTGCCAGCAGCCAAGATATCCTAGCGGCCACAGATACGCAGTATTTT
TRBV5-1,few,TRBD1,14,TRBJ1-2,CASSLRQGGYGYTF,TGCGCCAGCAGCTTGCGGCAGGGGGGCTATGGCTACACCTTC
TRBV19,-,TRBD2,13,TRBJ2-7,CASRSSGNYEQYF,TGTGCCAGTAGGTCGAGCGGGAACTACGAGCAGTACTTC
TRBV3-1/TRBV3-2,-,TRBD1,14,TRBJ1-1,CASGQGMGGTEAFF,TGTGCCAGCGGACAGGGAATGGGTGGCACTGAAGCTTTCTTT
TRBV7-2,-,TRBD2,13,TRBJ2-1,CASSLVTGREQFF,TGTGCCAGCAGCTTAGTTACCGGGAGGGAGCAGTTCTTC
TRBV6-1,few,-,15,TRBJ1-2,CASSESRGSNYGYTF,TGTGCCAGCAGTGAAAGCCGGGGGAGTAACTATGGCTACACCTTC
TRBV18,-,TRBD1,14,TRBJ1-5,CASSLGQGASPQHF,TGTGCCAGCTCCCTCGGACAGGGGGCGAGTCCCCAGCATTTT
TRBV4-1,-,-,15,TRBJ2-6,CASSLPGAGANVLTF,TGCGCCAGCAGCCTACCGGGGGCTGGGGCCAACGTCCTGACTTTC
TRBV29-1,-,-,12,TRBJ1-2,CSIGDLVNGYTF,TGCAGCATAGGGGATTTGGTGAATGGCTACACCTTC
TRBV18,-,-,20,TRBJ1-1,CASSPRRWAVSLGSNTEAFF,TGTGCCAGCTCACCACGGAGGTGGGCAGTCTCTTTGGGGTCTAACACTGAAGCTTTCTTT
TRBV19,few,TRBD2,15,TRBJ2-2,CATPRIAGNTGELFF,TGTGCCACCCCCCGGATAGCGGGAAATACCGGGGAGCTGTTTTTT
TRBV28,-,-,13,TRBJ1-1,CASFGAVNTEAFF,TGTGCCAGTTTTGGGGCGGTGAACACTGAAGCTTTCTTT
TRBV6-5,few,TRBD1,15,TRBJ2-7,CASSYSWQGAGEQYF,TGTGCCAGCAGTTACTCGTGGCAGGGGGCGGGTGAGCAGTACTTC
TRBV11-2,-,-,15,TRBJ2-7,CASSLAGDSAYEQYF,TGTGCCAGCAGCTTAGCAGGAGACAGCGCCTACGAGCAGTACTTC
TRBV7-2,-,-,13,TRBJ1-6,CASRQNRESPLHF,TGTGCCAGCAGGCAAAACCGGGAATCACCCCTCCACTTT
TRBV7-2,-,TRBD1,15,TRBJ2-3,CASSSRQGRLDTQYF,TGTGCCAGCAGCTCTAGACAGGGCCGTTTGGATACGCAGTATTTT
TRBV27,-,TRBD1,14,TRBJ2-3,CASSLGQGADTQYF,TGTGCCAGCAGTCTCGGACAGGGAGCAGATACGCAGTATTTT
TRBV19,-,TRBD2,17,TRBJ2-7,CASSRTSGILKTYEQYF,TGTGCCAGTAGCAGGACTAGCGGGATACTAAAAACCTACGAGCAGTACTTC
TRBV29-1,-,-,13,TRBJ2-1,CSGERSSYNEQFF,TGCAGCGGGGAGCGCAGCTCCTACAATGAGCAGTTCTTC
TRBV6-5,-,-,15,TRBJ1-1,CASSYFPTGLTEAFF,TGTGCCAGCAGTTACTTTCCAACAGGGCTCACTGAAGCTTTCTTT
TRBV30,-,-,14,TRBJ1-1,CAWTFLGEGTEAFF,TGTGCCTGGACTTTCCTCGGGGAGGGCACTGAAGCTTTCTTT
TRBV19,-,TRBD2,16,TRBJ2-7,CASSITPGLAFIEQYF,TGTGCCAGTAGTATAACTCCGGGACTAGCTTTCATCGAGCAGTACTTC
TRBV28,few,-,15,TRBJ1-1,CASSPRGGGNTEAFF,TGTGCCAGCAGTCCAAGGGGAGGAGGGAACACTGAAGCTTTCTTT
TRBV30,-,TRBD1,15,TRBJ1-3,CAWSATRGPGNTIYF,TGTGCCTGGAGCGCTACCAGGGGGCCTGGAAACACCATATATTTT
TRBV7-9,-,-,15,TRBJ2-3,CASSKLASGTDTQYF,TGTGCCAGCAGCAAACTAGCAAGCGGAACAGATACGCAGTATTTT
TRBV5-1,-,-,17,TRBJ2-1,CASSLVGVAVSYNEQFF,TGCGCCAGCAGCTTGGTAGGGGTAGCGGTCTCCTACAATGAGCAGTTCTTC
TRBV5-4,-,TRBD1,15,TRBJ1-1,CASTRTGGANTEAFF,TGTGCCAGCACCCGGACAGGGGGAGCGAACACTGAAGCTTTCTTT
TRBV9,-,TRBD2,15,TRBJ2-7,CASSVGLAGSYEQYF,TGTGCCAGCAGCGTAGGGCTAGCGGGCTCCTACGAGCAGTACTTC
TRBV18,once,TRBD2,13,TRBJ2-1,CASSPPGLARQFF,TGTGCCAGCTCACCACCGGGACTAGCGAGGCAGTTCTTC
TRBV23-1,once,TRBD1,17,TRBJ1-5,CASSQSVRTGSNQPQHF,TGCGCCAGCAGTCAATCTGTCAGGACAGGGAGCAATCAGCCCCAGCATTTT
TRBV7-2,-,-,13,TRBJ1-6,CASSLQGWPPLHF,TGTGCCAGCAGCTTACAGGGATGGCCACCCCTCCACTTT
TRBV24-1,-,-,11,TRBJ2-2,CATSVAGELFF,TGTGCCACCAGTGTAGCCGGGGAGCTGTTTTTT
TRBV5-1,-,-,12,TRBJ1-1,CASSFQGTEAFF,TGCGCCAGCAGCTTCCAGGGCACTGAAGCTTTCTTT
TRBV18,-,TRBD1,15,TRBJ1-1,CASSLQGAPNTEAFF,TGTGCCAGCTCACTTCAGGGGGCGCCGAACACTGAAGCTTTCTTT
TRBV5-4,-,-,14,TRBJ1-3,CASSLDRAGNTIYF,TGTGCCAGCAGCTTGGACAGGGCTGGAAACACCATATATTTT
TRBV19,-,-,16,TRBJ1-2,CASSSKPGVASYGYTF,TGTGCCAGTAGTTCAAAGCCGGGAGTCGCTAGCTATGGCTACACCTTC
TRBV19,-,-,14,TRBJ2-7,CASQTSIASYEQYF,TGTGCCAGTCAAACCTCTATCGCCTCCTACGAGCAGTACTTC
TRBV5-6,-,TRBD2,15,TRBJ2-1,CASSPPGTRGHEQFF,TGTGCCAGCAGCCCCCCCGGGACTAGAGGGCATGAGCAGTTCTTC
TRBV19,few,-,16,TRBJ2-2,CASSHQGRVNTGELFF,TGTGCCAGTAGTCACCAAGGCCGGGTGAACACCGGGGAGCTGTTTTTT